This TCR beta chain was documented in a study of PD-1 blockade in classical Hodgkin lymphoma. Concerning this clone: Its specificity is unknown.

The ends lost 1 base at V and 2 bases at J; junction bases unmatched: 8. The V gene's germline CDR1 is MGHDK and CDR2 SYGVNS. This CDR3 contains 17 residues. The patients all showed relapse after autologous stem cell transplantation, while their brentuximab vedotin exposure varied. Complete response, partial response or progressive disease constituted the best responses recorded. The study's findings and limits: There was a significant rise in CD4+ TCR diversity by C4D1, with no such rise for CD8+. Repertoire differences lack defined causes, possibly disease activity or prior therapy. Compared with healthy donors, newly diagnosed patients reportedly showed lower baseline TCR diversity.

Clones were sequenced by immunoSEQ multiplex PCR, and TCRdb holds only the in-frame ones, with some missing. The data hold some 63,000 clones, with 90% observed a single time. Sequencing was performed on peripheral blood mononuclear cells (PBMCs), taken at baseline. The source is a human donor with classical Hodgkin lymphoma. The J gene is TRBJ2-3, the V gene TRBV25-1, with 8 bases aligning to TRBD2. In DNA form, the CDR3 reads TGTGCCAGCAGTGAATTCGGGCCTAGCGGGCTCACAGATACGCAGTATTTT. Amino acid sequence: CASSEFGPSGLTDTQYF.